The sequence of this T cell receptor beta chain was determined in a study of T cells in Graves' hyperthyroidism and ophthalmopathy. Study background: Initial diagnosis, before any treatment, was when peripheral blood was collected.

This clonotype appeared a few times. The source material, RNA transcripts, was used to amplify TCR beta CDR3 regions. Using the HTBI primer set, a first-round RT-PCR was run on the TCR CDR3. TCRdb re-derived calls from the multiplex PCR reads in MiXCR, one entry per CDR3 protein. The sample has hundreds of thousands of distinct CDR3 sequences; over 15% are singletons. From germline, CDR1 is MNHNS and CDR2 SASEGT. The CDR3 totals 16 residues. The V and J ends lost 4 bases and 2 bases respectively, with 18 bases between them. The V gene is TRBV6-1, the J gene TRBJ2-7; no firm D call. This sequence was found in a woman aged 45-59 years with Graves' hyperthyroidism that later progressed to Graves' ophthalmopathy. The sequenced sample consisted of blood. For the CDR3, the DNA is TGTGCCAGCAGTGTCTCCTTCGGTTTGGGTACCTACGAGCAGTACTTC. Protein: CASSVSFGLGTYEQYF.